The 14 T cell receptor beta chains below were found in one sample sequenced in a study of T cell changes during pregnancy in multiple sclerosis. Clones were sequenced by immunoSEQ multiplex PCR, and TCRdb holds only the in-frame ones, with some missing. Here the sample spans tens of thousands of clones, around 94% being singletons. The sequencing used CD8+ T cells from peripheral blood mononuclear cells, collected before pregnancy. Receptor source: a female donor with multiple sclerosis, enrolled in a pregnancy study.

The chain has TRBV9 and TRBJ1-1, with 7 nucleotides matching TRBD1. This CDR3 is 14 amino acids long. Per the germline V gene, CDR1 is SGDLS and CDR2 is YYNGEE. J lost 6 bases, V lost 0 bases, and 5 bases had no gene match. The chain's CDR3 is CASSVGITGAEAFF. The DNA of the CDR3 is TGTGCCAGCAGCGTAGGGATAACAGGGGCTGAAGCTTTCTTT.

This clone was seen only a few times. Here the CDR3 reads CASSAGGTGVQPQHF. The CDR3 nucleotides read TGTGCCAGCAGCGCGGGGGGGACAGGGGTTCAGCCCCAGCATTTT. This chain links TRBV9 with TRBJ1-5; 10 positions agree with TRBD1. Looked up from germline, CDR1 is SGDLS and CDR2 is YYNGEE. The trim removed 3 bases at V and 6 bases at J, leaving 6 bases unmatched. The CDR3 contains 15 residues.

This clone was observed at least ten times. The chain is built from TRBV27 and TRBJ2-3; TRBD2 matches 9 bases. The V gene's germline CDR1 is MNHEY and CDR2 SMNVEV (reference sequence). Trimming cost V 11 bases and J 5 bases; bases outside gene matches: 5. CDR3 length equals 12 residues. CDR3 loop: CASGLAGDTQYF. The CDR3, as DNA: TGTGCCTCGGGACTAGCCGGAGATACGCAGTATTTT.

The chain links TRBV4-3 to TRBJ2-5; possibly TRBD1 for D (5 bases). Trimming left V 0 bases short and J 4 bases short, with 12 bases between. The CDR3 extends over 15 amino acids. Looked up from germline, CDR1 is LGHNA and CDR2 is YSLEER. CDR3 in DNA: TGCGCCAGCAGCCAAGATTTAGGGGCTGGAGAGACCCAGTACTTC. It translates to CASSQDLGAGETQYF.

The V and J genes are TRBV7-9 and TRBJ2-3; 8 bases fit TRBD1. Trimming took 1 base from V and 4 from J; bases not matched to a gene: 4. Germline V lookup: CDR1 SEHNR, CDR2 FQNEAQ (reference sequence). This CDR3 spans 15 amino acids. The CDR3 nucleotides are TGTGCCAGCAGCTTAGGACAGGGGCTGTCAGATACGCAGTATTTT. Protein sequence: CASSLGQGLSDTQYF. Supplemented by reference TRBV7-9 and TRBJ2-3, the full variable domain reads DTGVSQNPRHKITKRGQNVTFRCDPISEHNRLYWYRQTLGQGPEFLTYFQNEAQLEKSRLLSDRFSAERPKGSFSTLEIQRTEQGDSAMYLCASSLGQGLSDTQYFGPGTRLTVL.

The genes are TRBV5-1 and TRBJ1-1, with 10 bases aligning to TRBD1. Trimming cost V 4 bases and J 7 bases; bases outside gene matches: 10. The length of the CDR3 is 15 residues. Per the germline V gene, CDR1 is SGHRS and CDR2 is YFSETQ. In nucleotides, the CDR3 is TGCGCCAGCAGCCCCGGACAGGGGGGTTATGATGAAGCTTTCTTT. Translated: CASSPGQGGYDEAFF.

CDR3: CASSLSDSKNSPLHF. The CDR3 region has the DNA TGTGCCAGCAGTTTATCTGACAGTAAAAATTCACCCCTCCACTTT. The chain recombines TRBV27 with TRBJ1-6, with a weak D call TRBD1 (5 bases). The V gene lost 0 bases and the J gene lost 7 bases, with 10 bases spanning the gap. The CDR3 consists of 15 residues. Germline V gene sequence: CDR1 MNHEY, CDR2 SMNVEV (reference sequence).

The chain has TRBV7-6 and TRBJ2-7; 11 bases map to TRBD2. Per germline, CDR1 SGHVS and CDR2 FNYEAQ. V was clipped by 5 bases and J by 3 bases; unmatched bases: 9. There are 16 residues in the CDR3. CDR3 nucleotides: TGTGCCAGCAGCCCTCCGGGACTAGCGGCCGGCTACGAGCAGTACTTC. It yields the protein CASSPPGLAAGYEQYF.

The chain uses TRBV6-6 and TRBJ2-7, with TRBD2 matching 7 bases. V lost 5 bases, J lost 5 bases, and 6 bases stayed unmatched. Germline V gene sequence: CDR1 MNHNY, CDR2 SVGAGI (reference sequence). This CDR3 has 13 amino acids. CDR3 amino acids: CASSHGLVHEQYF. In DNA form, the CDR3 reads TGTGCCAGCAGTCATGGACTAGTGCACGAGCAGTACTTC.

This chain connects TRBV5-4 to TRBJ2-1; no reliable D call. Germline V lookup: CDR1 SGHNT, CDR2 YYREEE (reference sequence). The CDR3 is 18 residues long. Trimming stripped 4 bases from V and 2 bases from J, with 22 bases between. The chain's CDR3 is CASSSPSFPEATYNEQFF. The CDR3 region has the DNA TGTGCCAGCAGCAGTCCGTCGTTTCCCGAAGCTACCTACAATGAGCAGTTCTTC.

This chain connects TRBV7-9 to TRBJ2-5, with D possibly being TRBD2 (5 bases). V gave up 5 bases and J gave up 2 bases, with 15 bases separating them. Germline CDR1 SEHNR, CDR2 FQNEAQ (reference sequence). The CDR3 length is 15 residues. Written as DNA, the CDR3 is TGTGCCAGCAGCCCCATTGCAGCGGAGCAAGAGACCCAGTACTTC. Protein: CASSPIAAEQETQYF.

CDR3 coding DNA: TGTGCCAGCAGCAAGGGACTAGCGGGCGATGAGCAGTTCTTC. Translated, it gives CASSKGLAGDEQFF. The V gene is TRBV9, the J gene TRBJ2-1; the match to TRBD2 covers 12 bases. The germline V gene encodes CDR1 SGDLS and CDR2 YYNGEE. V shed 4 bases and J 8 bases; nucleotides not matched to a gene: 4. The CDR3 has 14 amino acids.

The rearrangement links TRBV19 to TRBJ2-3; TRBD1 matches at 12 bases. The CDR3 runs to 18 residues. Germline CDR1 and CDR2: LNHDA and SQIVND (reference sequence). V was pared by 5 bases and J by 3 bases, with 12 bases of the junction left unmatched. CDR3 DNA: TGTGCCAGTAGTCTACGCCTGGGACAGGGGGCTTGGACAGATACGCAGTATTTT. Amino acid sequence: CASSLRLGQGAWTDTQYF.

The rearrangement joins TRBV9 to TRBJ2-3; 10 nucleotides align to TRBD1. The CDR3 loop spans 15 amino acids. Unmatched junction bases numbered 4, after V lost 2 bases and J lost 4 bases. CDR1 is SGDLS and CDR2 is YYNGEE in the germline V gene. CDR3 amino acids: CASSVDRGRADTQYF. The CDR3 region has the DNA TGTGCCAGCAGCGTCGACAGGGGGCGGGCAGATACGCAGTATTTT.